This T cell receptor beta chain is drawn from a study of CD8+CD57+ T cells in acquired aplastic anemia (dated by TCRdb to 2016 to 2019). About the full investigation: A mean of around 3.3 ug of DNA, ranging from about 0.2 to 27.4 ug, was extracted from sorted CD4+ and CD8+ cells. For healthy donor samples, the average read count was around 10 million for CD4+ cells and 11.0 million for CD8+ cells. The study at large found these results: No significant difference in CD8+ Simpson's diversity was found between patients and healthy controls (P=0.060). Although around 30 CD8+ CDR3 sequences were shared by patients and controls, these sequences appeared highly expressed in patients and within the immunodominant clones of patients.

This clonotype was detected many times. Its specific antigen is unknown. Qualities for individual bases were not recorded, and no much larger clone is one base off. Genomic DNA served as template for TCR beta VDJ combination and CDR3 sequence profiling. An Illumina HiSeq 2000 was used for TCR repertoire sequencing. Turning to the authors' computational methods: Repertoire assessment relied on Simpson's diversity index, CDR3 size and DJ length profiles, and TRBV/TRBJ rearrangement plots. The immunodominant clone was defined as the most abundant DNA sequence in deep sequencing data. CDR3 amino acid sequences were checked for sharing across subjects and were also compared against the VDJdb database and published repertoires. The public sequencing data were trimmed at Q25 with fastp and processed into clonotypes with MiXCR by TCRdb, which kept only in-frame beta chains. All rows with the same CDR3 protein become a single entry with the most common DNA and genes. The V and J calls reflect TCRdb's pipeline rather than the authors' work. The sample has about 210,000 distinct CDR3 sequences on record, about a third of them singletons. Clones ranked in the top ten supply about 1.1% of the sample.

In the study, sorted CD4+ and CD8+ blood T cells from patients with severe aplastic anemia and from healthy subjects underwent deep sequencing of TCR repertoires. Ficoll-Paque density gradient centrifugation was used to isolate peripheral blood mononuclear cells. Before DNA extraction, CD4+ and CD8+ T cells were sorted with FACS or magnetic beads. CDR3 length: 13 amino acids, cysteine to phenylalanine. The kept DNA is CDR3 alone, 39 bases in frame from the first base. Relative to germline, V is missing 5 bases and J is missing 6 bases, with 5 bases of the junction outside any gene match. CDR1 is given as MGHDK and CDR2 as SYGVNS, both from the germline V gene.

The sequencing sample was made of sorted CD4+, CD8+, or CD8+CD57+ T cells (not recorded which) from PBMCs. The chain employs TRBV25-1 and TRBJ1-2; the junction holds 8 bases that match TRBD1. This TCR derives from a human donor in good health, serving as a control. CDR3 sequence: CASSLDRGDGYTF. Here is the DNA: TGTGCCAGCAGTCTCGACAGGGGAGATGGCTACACCTTC.